A single sample is the source of the 5 T cell receptor beta chains below, sequenced in a study of CD8+ T cells in alopecia areata. Sequencing used cDNA as its template, made by extracting RNA and reverse transcribing it. Using immunoSEQ multiplex PCR, the repertoire was profiled, and TCRdb retains in-frame clones only, with some absent. Singletons are absent from the sample, which has more than 250,000 clones. It was with CD4, CD8alpha, NKG2D, NKG2ACE and other markers that pooled cutaneous lymph node cells were sorted. The sequencing input was CD4+ T cells sorted from a lymph node. The receptors were sampled from a C3H/HeJ mouse with alopecia areata. Mouse strain MHC haplotype: H2-k.

In the case of this clone: Here the gene names and germline are mouse. The read falls 4 residues short of the CDR3 end, and the missing part is taken from the germline J gene. The chain carries TRBV13-2 and TRBJ2-7; 12 bases are a match to TRBD1. Germline assignment: CDR1 NNHNN and CDR2 SYGAGS (reference sequence). CDR3 length: 15 residues. The CDR3 bases that were read are TGTGCCAGCGGTGCCCCGGGACAGGGGGCAGAT. It yields the protein CASGAPGQGAD. The whole CDR3 is CASGAPGQGADEQYF.

About this clone: Genes and germline are mouse. The read terminates 4 residues ahead of where the CDR3 ends, so the germline J gene completes it. The chain recombines TRBV13-1 with TRBJ2-1; 7 bases line up with TRBD1. V lost 2 bases, J lost 2 bases, and 7 bases stayed unmatched. The CDR3 is 16 residues long. The germline gives CDR1 NSHNY, CDR2 SYGAGN. The covered CDR3 bases are TGTGCCAGCAGTGACCCGGGACAGAAGGACTATGCT. Translated, it gives CASSDPGQKDYA. The complete CDR3 reads CASSDPGQKDYAEQFF.

This clone has only a few counts. Gene names are the mouse ones. Coverage ceases 4 residues before the CDR3 finishes, and the germline J gene fills in the end. The chain combines TRBV13-1 with TRBJ2-5, with D possibly being TRBD1 (6 bases). V shed 3 bases and J shed 2 bases, with 7 bases lying between them. The V gene's germline CDR1 is NSHNY and CDR2 SYGAGN. The CDR3 sequence is 13 residues long. The covered CDR3 bases are TGTGCCAGCAGTGCGACAGGCCAAGAC. It yields the protein CASSATGQD. The whole CDR3 is CASSATGQDTQYF.

On this clone itself: Genes and germline are mouse. The read ends 4 residues before the CDR3 terminus; that terminus is restored from the germline J gene. The chain links TRBV5 to TRBJ2-5, with TRBD1 matching 10 bases. Per germline, CDR1 LGHNA and CDR2 YNLKQL (reference sequence). The length of the CDR3 is 13 residues. The CDR3 reads CASSGTGVDTQYF. CDR3 DNA (partial): TGTGCCAGCAGCGGGACAGGGGTAGAC.

With regard to this clone: The genes are named according to mouse. The read falls 4 residues short of the CDR3 end, and the missing part is taken from the germline J gene. The sample carries other DNA sequences with the same CDR3. The chain employs TRBV5 and TRBJ1-2; TRBD1 might be the D (5 bases). With 0 bases removed from V and 1 base from J, the gap between germline ends came to 6 bases. CDR1 is LGHNA, CDR2 YNLKQL, per germline (reference sequence). The CDR3 is 14 amino acids. The CDR3 loop reads CASSQDGGNSDYTF. Incomplete CDR3 DNA: TGTGCCAGCAGCCAAGATGGGGGAAACTCC.